The rows below give T cell receptor beta chains drawn from one sample of a study of CD8 T cells in ankylosing spondylitis. Each CDR3 protein gets one entry after TCRdb re-called the 5' RACE reads with MiXCR. The profile shows hundreds of thousands of distinct CDR3 sequences, about 12% of them singletons. The material sequenced was blood, either unsorted or a sorted T cell fraction (not recorded which). The receptor source for this set is a male donor with ankylosing spondylitis. CDR3s include the opening cysteine and the closing phenylalanine or tryptophan. The D gene is left open where the match is weak. Not every row has a clone size; where given, it reads once, few, many or a size class.

size	V	D	J	DNA	CDR3
.	TRBV5-1	TRBD2	TRBJ2-3	TGCGCCAGCAGCTTGCCGCTAGCGGGACTCGCAGATACGCAGTATTTT	CASSLPLAGLADTQYF
.	TRBV20-1	TRBD1	TRBJ2-7	TGCAGTGCTTCGGGACAGGCGGGCGTAGGGCAGTACTTC	CSASGQAGVGQYF
.	TRBV20-1	TRBD2	TRBJ2-5	TGCAGTGCGACCCCCTTAGCGGGGGAAGAGACCCAGTACTTC	CSATPLAGEETQYF
.	TRBV4-2	.	TRBJ2-5	TGTGCCAGCAGCCAAGATCGTGCCATGAGTGGGGGAAGTGAGGAGACCCAGTACTTC	CASSQDRAMSGGSEETQYF
.	TRBV20-1	TRBD1	TRBJ1-1	TGCAGTGCCCCGACAGGGGTGAACACTGAAGCTTTCTTT	CSAPTGVNTEAFF
once	TRBV7-2	TRBD2	TRBJ2-1	TGTGCCAGCAGCTTAACCGGGACTAGCCGGTACAATGAGCAGTTCTTC	CASSLTGTSRYNEQFF
few	TRBV18	.	TRBJ2-1	TGTGCCAGCTCACCTACAGGACCAACCTACAATGAGCAGTTCTTC	CASSPTGPTYNEQFF
many	TRBV7-9	TRBD2	TRBJ2-3	TGTGCCAGCAGCACAGCGGGAACAGATACGCAGTATTTT	CASSTAGTDTQYF
.	TRBV5-1	TRBD1	TRBJ1-2	TGCGCCAGCAGCTTACCGGGACAGGGAGAGAATGGCTACACCTTC	CASSLPGQGENGYTF
.	TRBV20-1	.	TRBJ2-5	TGCAGTGCTAGTCCTTATCAGGGTTCGCAAGAGACCCAGTACTTC	CSASPYQGSQETQYF
many	TRBV29-1	TRBD1	TRBJ2-1	TGCAGCGCAAACCGGGACAGGGAGAATGAGCAGTTCTTC	CSANRDRENEQFF
few	TRBV5-6	TRBD2	TRBJ2-7	TGTGCCAGCAGCCTAACCCGGACTAGCGACGAGCAGTACTTC	CASSLTRTSDEQYF
.	TRBV29-1	TRBD1	TRBJ1-4	TGCAGCGTGGGGGACAGGGTTAATGAAAAACTGTTTTTT	CSVGDRVNEKLFF
many	TRBV20-1	.	TRBJ2-5	TGCAGTGGGAACGGGAGAGGACAAGAGACCCAGTACTTC	CSGNGRGQETQYF
few	TRBV24-1	.	TRBJ2-2	TGTGCCACCAGTGATTTATCCGGGCCGAACACCGGGGAGCTGTTTTTT	CATSDLSGPNTGELFF
many	TRBV6-5	TRBD2	TRBJ2-1	TGTGCCAGCAGTTACTCTGGGACTACCCTTTACAATGAGCAGTTCTTC	CASSYSGTTLYNEQFF
few	TRBV5-6	.	TRBJ2-5	TGTGCCAGCAGCCCCGACCCGATGTTAGAGACCCAGTACTTC	CASSPDPMLETQYF
.	TRBV5-1	.	TRBJ1-2	TGCGCCAGCAGCTTGCGTCGTCCAGCCTTCGACGACTACACCTTC	CASSLRRPAFDDYTF
many	TRBV20-1	.	TRBJ1-4	TGCAGTGCTAGAGATGGACTCCCTAATGAAAAACTGTTTTTT	CSARDGLPNEKLFF
.	TRBV7-6	TRBD2	TRBJ2-2	TGTGCCAGCAGCTTATTACGGCGGGAGGACCCCGGGGAGCTGTTTTTT	CASSLLRREDPGELFF
once	TRBV19	.	TRBJ1-1	TGTGCCAGTAGTGTACAGGGTGTCGGGACTGAAGCTTTCTTT	CASSVQGVGTEAFF
few	TRBV5-1	TRBD1	TRBJ2-7	TGCGCCAGCAGCTTGGCCGGTGGGACAGGGGACTACGAGCAGTACTTC	CASSLAGGTGDYEQYF
.	TRBV5-1	.	TRBJ2-7	TGCGCCAGCAGCATCGGCCAGGGGCGATACGAGCAGTACTTC	CASSIGQGRYEQYF
.	TRBV6-5	.	TRBJ2-3	TGTGCCAGCAGTTACTCGAACCCAGCGGGTGGAAATACGCAGTATTTT	CASSYSNPAGGNTQYF
few	TRBV2	.	TRBJ2-2	TGTGCCAGCTCCCGGGACGGATACACCGGGGAGCTGTTTTTT	CASSRDGYTGELFF
.	TRBV28	TRBD1	TRBJ2-7	TGTGCCAGCAAGGGACAGGGCGAGCAGTACTTC	CASKGQGEQYF
once	TRBV27	.	TRBJ2-3	TGTGCCAGCAGTTTACGGGAGCCCACAGATACGCAGTATTTT	CASSLREPTDTQYF
.	TRBV7-2	TRBD2	TRBJ2-5	TGTGCCAGCAGCTTCCAGCGGGGGAGGCAAGAGACCCAGTACTTC	CASSFQRGRQETQYF
many	TRBV20-1	TRBD2	TRBJ2-1	TGCAGTGCAAAGAGCGGGAGATCCTACAATGAGCAGTTCTTC	CSAKSGRSYNEQFF
many	TRBV28	.	TRBJ1-2	TGTGCCAGCAGTTTTGGGCGGGGGGACGGCTACACCTTC	CASSFGRGDGYTF
many	TRBV27	TRBD2	TRBJ2-3	TGTGCCAGCACGAAAAGCGGGAACCCTAGCACAGATACGCAGTATTTT	CASTKSGNPSTDTQYF
many	TRBV5-1	.	TRBJ2-1	TGCGCCAGCAGCTTGGAGGATAGCTCCTACAATGAGCAGTTCTTC	CASSLEDSSYNEQFF
few	TRBV7-9	.	TRBJ1-4	TGTGCCAGCAGCACCCTGGACTCCCATAGGAGTTTT	CASSTLDSHRSF
many	TRBV29-1	TRBD1	TRBJ1-2	TGCAGCGTTGGAGGGGGCGACTATGGCTACACCTTC	CSVGGGDYGYTF
.	TRBV4-3	.	TRBJ2-1	TGCGCCAGCAGCCAAGATAGGTTCGCGAGCAACACACGGGAGTTCTTC	CASSQDRFASNTREFF
few	TRBV20-1	TRBD2	TRBJ2-1	TGCAGTGCTTCGGGGACTAGCGGGGGGTTTAATGAGCAGTTCTTC	CSASGTSGGFNEQFF
few	TRBV28	.	TRBJ2-7	TGTGCCAGCAGGACCCCCGGGACGGGAGCCTACGAGCAGTACTTC	CASRTPGTGAYEQYF
.	TRBV6-6	.	TRBJ2-7	TGTGCCAGCAGTTCCAGGCAAGAGCAGTACTTC	CASSSRQEQYF
few	TRBV6-1	.	TRBJ1-6	TGTGCCAGCAGGGGGAGCTCCTATAATTCACCCCTCCACTTT	CASRGSSYNSPLHF
few	TRBV29-1	.	TRBJ2-7	TGCAGCGTTCGGGGTCCCAGGGGCTCGGGAGAGCAGTACTTC	CSVRGPRGSGEQYF
.	TRBV10-3	.	TRBJ1-1	TGTGCCATCAGTGAGTCGCGAGGGGGCACTGAAGCTTTCTTT	CAISESRGGTEAFF
few	TRBV6-1	TRBD1	TRBJ1-6	TGTGCCAGTCGGGGGGACAGTTATAATTCACCCCTCCACTTT	CASRGDSYNSPLHF
many	TRBV29-1	TRBD1	TRBJ2-5	TGCAGCGTGGCCAGGGGGACAGGGGCAGAGACCCAGTACTTC	CSVARGTGAETQYF
few	TRBV7-2	TRBD1	TRBJ2-1	TGTGCCAGCAGCGAGGGACAGGTAGGCTTCGGGCATGAGCAGTTCTTC	CASSEGQVGFGHEQFF
many	TRBV12-3/TRBV12-4	.	TRBJ2-2	TGTGCCAGCAGTTTATTCCCGAACACCGGGGAGCTGTTTTTT	CASSLFPNTGELFF
many	TRBV7-2	TRBD1	TRBJ2-1	TGTGCCAGCACCCTAGGGGGCTTATACAATGAGCAGTTCTTC	CASTLGGLYNEQFF
.	TRBV6-1	TRBD2	TRBJ2-5	TGTGCCAGCCCGTTGAGCAGCGGGAGGGCCCGGGGCGAGACCCAGTACTTC	CASPLSSGRARGETQYF
.	TRBV28	TRBD2	TRBJ2-3	TGTGCCAGCAGCGCAGGACTAGCGGAGCTCACAGATACGCAGTATTTT	CASSAGLAELTDTQYF
.	TRBV20-1	TRBD1	TRBJ2-3	TGCAGTGCTAACCGCCGGGACAGGACACCAGATACGCAGTATTTT	CSANRRDRTPDTQYF
few	TRBV12-2	.	TRBJ2-2	TGTGCAAGTCGCTTGCTCCCGAGACGAGAACAGGGAGGGTGGCCTGGGGAGCTGTTTTTT	CASRLLPRREQGGWPGELFF
many	TRBV7-2	.	TRBJ2-7	TGTGCCAGCAGCACCCTTAAGAGACTAGTCTCCTACGAGCAGTACTTC	CASSTLKRLVSYEQYF
few	TRBV6-1	TRBD2	TRBJ2-3	TGTGCCAGCAGATCCGATGGACTAGTCGGCACAGATACGCAGTATTTT	CASRSDGLVGTDTQYF
few	TRBV20-1	TRBD1	TRBJ1-5	TGCAGTGCGAGCCGGGACAGGGGTCAGCCCCAGCATTTT	CSASRDRGQPQHF